This is a list of T cell receptor beta chains from one sample in a study of shared clonotypes between healthy human individuals. Libraries were prepared by immunoSEQ multiplex PCR; TCRdb keeps only in-frame clonotypes and omits some of them. Of 980,000 or so clones listed, over 60% are singletons. The sequencing sample was made of memory CD4+ T cells sorted from blood. The receptors derive from a man between 18 and 29 years old in good health. The CDR3 runs from the conserved cysteine through the conserved F or W. A D gene is named only where the DNA matches it firmly. Size is omitted from some rows. Given values are once, few, many or a class for expanded clones.

>-|TRBJ1-3|-|TRBV5-1
CASSLGGNLSGNTIYF
TGCGCCAGCAGCTTAGGAGGGAACCTCTCTGGAAACACCATATATTTT
>-|TRBJ1-5|-|TRBV5-6
CASSSTHSNQPQHF
TGTGCCAGCAGCTCCACACATAGCAATCAGCCCCAGCATTTT
>-|TRBJ2-6|-|TRBV5-4
CASQQNPQGGANVLTF
TGTGCCAGCCAGCAGAACCCCCAGGGGGGGGCCAACGTCCTGACTTTC
>TRBD2|TRBJ2-3|-|TRBV7-9
CASSLETSGSTDTQYF
TGTGCCAGCAGCTTAGAGACTAGCGGGAGCACAGATACGCAGTATTTT
>-|TRBJ1-1|-|TRBV6-1
CASSEVRAAFF
TGTGCCAGCAGTGAAGTAAGGGCCGCTTTCTTT
>TRBD1|TRBJ1-4|-|TRBV6-1
CASSGGTGGEKLFF
TGTGCCAGCAGTGGGGGGACAGGGGGTGAAAAACTGTTTTTT
>TRBD1|TRBJ1-3|-|TRBV19
CASSMAFGGTAGNTIYF
TGTGCCAGTAGTATGGCCTTCGGCGGGACAGCTGGAAACACCATATATTTT
>-|TRBJ1-4|-|TRBV5-1
CASSLGGDPNEKLFF
TGCGCCAGCAGCTTGGGCGGGGACCCGAATGAAAAACTGTTTTTT
>-|TRBJ2-7|-|TRBV5-1
CASKLIPEVYEQYF
TGCGCCAGCAAATTAATTCCGGAGGTCTACGAGCAGTACTTC
>-|TRBJ2-2|-|TRBV5-1
CASSFQSVTGELFF
TGCGCCAGCAGCTTTCAGTCAGTTACCGGGGAGCTGTTTTTT
>TRBD2|TRBJ2-1|-|TRBV10-1
CASSERLAGLNEQFF
TGCGCCAGCAGTGAGCGGCTAGCGGGGCTCAATGAGCAGTTCTTC
>TRBD1|TRBJ2-5|-|TRBV7-9
CASSYGQGAIETQYF
TGTGCCAGCAGCTACGGACAGGGGGCGATCGAAACCCAGTACTTC
>TRBD1|TRBJ1-2|-|TRBV10-3
CAISTTGGGGGYTF
TGTGCCATCAGCACCACAGGGGGCGGAGGTGGCTACACCTTC
>-|TRBJ1-2|-|TRBV6-6
CASSYQSGAEGYTF
TGTGCCAGCAGCTACCAATCCGGGGCGGAGGGCTACACCTTC
>TRBD2|TRBJ2-1|-|TRBV2
CASSDSGRGDNEQFF
TGTGCCAGCAGTGACAGCGGGAGGGGAGACAATGAGCAGTTCTTC
>-|TRBJ2-1|-|TRBV6-1
CAGGGGRGLHNEQFF
TGTGCCGGCGGAGGGGGCAGGGGGTTGCACAATGAGCAGTTCTTC
>-|TRBJ2-7|once|TRBV7-6
CASSRGEGYEQYF
TGTGCCAGCAGCAGAGGGGAAGGGTACGAGCAGTACTTC
>TRBD1|TRBJ1-1|-|TRBV6-5
CASSGTGANLGAFF
TGTGCCAGCTCCGGGACAGGGGCTAATTTGGGAGCTTTCTTT
>-|TRBJ1-5|-|TRBV2
CASRAYSNQPQHF
TGTGCCAGCAGGGCATATAGCAATCAGCCCCAGCATTTT
>-|TRBJ1-2|-|TRBV28
CASSRQGGYTF
TGTGCCAGCAGTCGCCAGGGTGGCTACACCTTC
>TRBD1|TRBJ2-3|-|TRBV9
CASSPGDRGKDTQYF
TGTGCCAGCAGCCCGGGGGACAGGGGAAAAGATACGCAGTATTTT
>-|TRBJ2-3|-|TRBV15
CATSRDHPDTQYF
TGTGCCACCAGCAGAGATCATCCAGATACGCAGTATTTT
>-|TRBJ2-3|-|TRBV7-9
CASSTDTDTQYF
TGTGCCAGCAGCACCGACACAGATACGCAGTATTTT
>-|TRBJ1-2|few|TRBV18
CASSPPSAGHGYTF
TGTGCCAGCTCACCACCGTCGGCAGGGCATGGCTACACCTTC
>-|TRBJ2-3|-|TRBV20-1
CSAKTDTQYF
TGCAGTGCTAAAACAGATACGCAGTATTTT
>-|TRBJ2-7|once|TRBV1
CTGRPYEQYF
TGCACGGGACGCCCCTACGAGCAGTACTTC
>TRBD1|TRBJ1-1|-|TRBV2
CASGGQENTEAFF
TGTGCCAGCGGAGGACAGGAGAACACTGAAGCTTTCTTT
>-|TRBJ2-5|-|TRBV29-1
CSVRFGAGQETQYF
TGCAGCGTTAGGTTCGGGGCCGGACAAGAGACCCAGTACTTC
>-|TRBJ1-5|-|TRBV10-2
CASSPGGAGQPQHF
TGCGCCAGCAGCCCGGGGGGGGCGGGTCAGCCCCAGCATTTT
>TRBD1|TRBJ2-2|many|TRBV7-2
CASSSGGGDTGELFF
TGTGCCAGCAGCTCAGGGGGTGGGGACACCGGGGAGCTGTTTTTT
>TRBD2|TRBJ2-3|few|TRBV10-2
CASSSGLAKNTQYF
TGCGCCAGCAGCTCGGGACTAGCGAAGAATACGCAGTATTTT
>-|TRBJ2-1|-|TRBV5-1
CASSLGSDNEQFF
TGCGCCAGCAGCTTGGGCTCGGACAATGAGCAGTTCTTC
>-|TRBJ2-3|-|TRBV2
CASSDGGRGRDTQYF
TGTGCCAGCAGTGATGGGGGGAGAGGTCGAGATACGCAGTATTTT
>-|TRBJ2-2|-|TRBV9
CASSVEGVKDTGELFF
TGTGCCAGCAGCGTAGAAGGGGTTAAGGACACCGGGGAGCTGTTTTTT
>-|TRBJ1-2|-|TRBV2
CASRVFLGGYTF
TGTGCCAGCAGGGTATTCCTGGGCGGCTACACCTTC
>TRBD1|TRBJ2-7|-|TRBV19
CASSMGQGYEQYF
TGTGCCAGTAGCATGGGACAGGGCTACGAGCAGTACTTC
>TRBD2|TRBJ2-7|-|TRBV7-2
CASSLALSSGAYEQYF
TGTGCCAGCAGCTTAGCGCTTTCAAGCGGGGCCTACGAGCAGTACTTC
>-|TRBJ1-2|-|TRBV7-2
CASSLALVRSGYTF
TGTGCCAGCAGCTTAGCGCTGGTACGGAGTGGCTACACCTTC
>-|TRBJ1-1|-|TRBV5-4
CASSLYGDTEAFF
TGTGCCAGCAGCTTGTACGGCGACACTGAAGCTTTCTTT
>TRBD1|TRBJ1-2|-|TRBV29-1
CSVGTGLYYGYTF
TGCAGCGTCGGGACAGGACTCTACTATGGCTACACCTTC
>TRBD1|TRBJ1-2|few|TRBV18
CASGQGPAYGYTF
TGTGCCAGTGGACAGGGCCCGGCCTATGGCTACACCTTC
>-|TRBJ2-7|-|TRBV5-6
CASSLSNSYEQYF
TGTGCCAGCAGCTTGAGTAACAGCTACGAGCAGTACTTC
>-|TRBJ1-1|-|TRBV29-1
CSAGRVGTEAFF
TGCAGCGCGGGGCGGGTGGGCACTGAAGCTTTCTTT
>-|TRBJ1-1|-|TRBV5-1
CASSPLRLNTEAFF
TGCGCCAGCAGCCCCCTCAGGTTGAACACTGAAGCTTTCTTT
>-|TRBJ1-6|-|TRBV11-2
CASSLDNSAYNSPLHF
TGTGCCAGCAGCTTAGACAATTCGGCCTATAATTCACCCCTCCACTTT
>-|TRBJ2-7|-|TRBV19
CASSIASSWGYEQYF
TGTGCCAGTAGTATAGCCTCCTCCTGGGGATACGAGCAGTACTTC
>-|TRBJ2-3|-|TRBV5-1
CASSQSDRRTDTQYF
TGCGCCAGCAGCCAGTCGGACAGACGCACAGATACGCAGTATTTT
>-|TRBJ1-1|few|TRBV9
CASSAGQPMNTEAFF
TGTGCCAGCAGCGCCGGACAGCCAATGAACACTGAAGCTTTCTTT
>TRBD1|TRBJ2-5|-|TRBV28
CASSGNRGQAPLETQYF
TGTGCCAGCAGTGGGAACAGGGGGCAGGCGCCGCTAGAGACCCAGTACTTC
>-|TRBJ2-2|-|TRBV7-2
CASSLVQGTGELFF
TGTGCCAGCAGCTTAGTGCAGGGGACCGGGGAGCTGTTTTTT
>-|TRBJ1-4|-|TRBV10-3
CAISEGTGWEKLFF
TGTGCCATCAGTGAAGGAACAGGGTGGGAAAAACTGTTTTTT
>-|TRBJ1-5|-|TRBV19
CASGYTSNQPQHF
TGTGCTAGCGGGTATACGAGCAATCAGCCCCAGCATTTT
>-|TRBJ2-2|-|TRBV6-6
CASSTQGGAGELFF
TGTGCCAGCAGTACACAGGGAGGGGCCGGGGAGCTGTTTTTT
>-|TRBJ1-6|-|TRBV5-1
CASSSDGQLNSPLHF
TGCGCCAGCAGCTCGGACGGACAGCTTAATTCACCCCTCCACTTT
>-|TRBJ2-2|-|TRBV29-1
CSALTSENTGELFF
TGCAGCGCTCTGACATCCGAGAACACCGGGGAGCTGTTTTTT
>TRBD2|TRBJ2-3|-|TRBV7-9
CASSFTSDLTDTQYF
TGTGCCAGCAGCTTTACTAGCGACCTCACAGATACGCAGTATTTT
>TRBD2|TRBJ2-7|-|TRBV7-9
CASSPREGGSAYEQYF
TGTGCCAGCAGCCCGCGGGAGGGGGGTAGCGCCTACGAGCAGTACTTC